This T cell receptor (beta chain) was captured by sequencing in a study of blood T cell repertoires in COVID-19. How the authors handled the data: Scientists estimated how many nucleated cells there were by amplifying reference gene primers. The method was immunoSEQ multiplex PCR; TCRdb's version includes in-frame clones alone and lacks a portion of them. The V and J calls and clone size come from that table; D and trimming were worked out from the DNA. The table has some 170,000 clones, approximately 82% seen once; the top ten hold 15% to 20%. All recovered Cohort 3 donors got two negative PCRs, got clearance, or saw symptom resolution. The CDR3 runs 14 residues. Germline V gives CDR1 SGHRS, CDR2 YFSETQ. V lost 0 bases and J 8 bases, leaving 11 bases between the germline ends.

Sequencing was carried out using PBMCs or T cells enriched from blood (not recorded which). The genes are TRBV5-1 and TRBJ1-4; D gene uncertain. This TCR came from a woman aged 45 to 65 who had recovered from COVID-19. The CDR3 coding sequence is TGCGCCAGCAGCTTGGACCAGCTCGGGGAAAAACTGTTTTTT. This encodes CASSLDQLGEKLFF.